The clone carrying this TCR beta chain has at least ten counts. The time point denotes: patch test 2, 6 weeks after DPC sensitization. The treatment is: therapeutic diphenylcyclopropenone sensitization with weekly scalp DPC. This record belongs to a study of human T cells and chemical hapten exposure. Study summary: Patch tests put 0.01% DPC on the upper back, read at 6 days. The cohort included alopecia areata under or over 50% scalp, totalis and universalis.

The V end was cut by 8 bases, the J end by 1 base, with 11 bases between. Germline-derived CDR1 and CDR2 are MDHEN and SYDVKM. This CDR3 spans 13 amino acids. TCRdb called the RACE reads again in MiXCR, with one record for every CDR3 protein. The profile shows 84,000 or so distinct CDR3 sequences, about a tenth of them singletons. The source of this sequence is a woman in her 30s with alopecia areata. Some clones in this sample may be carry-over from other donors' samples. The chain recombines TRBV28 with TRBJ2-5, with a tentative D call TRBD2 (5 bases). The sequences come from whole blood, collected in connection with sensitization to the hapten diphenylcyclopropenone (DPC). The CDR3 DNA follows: TGTGCCAGCCGCGGGCAGCTCCAAGAGACCCAGTACTTC. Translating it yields CASRGQLQETQYF.